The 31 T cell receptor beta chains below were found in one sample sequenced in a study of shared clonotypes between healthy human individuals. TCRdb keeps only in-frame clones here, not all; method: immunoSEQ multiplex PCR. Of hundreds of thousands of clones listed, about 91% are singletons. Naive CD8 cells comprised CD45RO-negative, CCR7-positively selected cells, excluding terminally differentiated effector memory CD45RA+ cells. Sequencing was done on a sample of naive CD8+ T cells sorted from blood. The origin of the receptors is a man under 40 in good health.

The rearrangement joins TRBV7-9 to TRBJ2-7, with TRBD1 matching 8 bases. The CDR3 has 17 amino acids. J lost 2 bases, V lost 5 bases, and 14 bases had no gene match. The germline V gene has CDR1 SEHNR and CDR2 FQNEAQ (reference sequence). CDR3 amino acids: CASSPAGGTGSAYEQYF. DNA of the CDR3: TGTGCCAGCAGCCCAGCTGGAGGGACAGGTTCTGCCTACGAGCAGTACTTC.

The CDR3 loop is CATSTDSLEQYF. The DNA for the CDR3 is TGTGCCACCTCAACGGACAGTCTCGAGCAGTACTTC. The chain carries TRBV27 and TRBJ2-7; D is perhaps TRBD1 (6 bases). V shed 10 bases and J shed 6 bases, with 16 bases lying between them. The germline V gene has CDR1 MNHEY and CDR2 SMNVEV (reference sequence). The CDR3 extends over 12 amino acids.

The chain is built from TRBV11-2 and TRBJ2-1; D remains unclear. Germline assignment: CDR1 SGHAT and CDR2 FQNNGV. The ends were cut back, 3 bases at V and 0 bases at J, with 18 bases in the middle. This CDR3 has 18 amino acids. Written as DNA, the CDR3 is TGTGCCAGCAGCTTCAACTTACAAGACTCCCGCTCCTACAATGAGCAGTTCTTC. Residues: CASSFNLQDSRSYNEQFF.

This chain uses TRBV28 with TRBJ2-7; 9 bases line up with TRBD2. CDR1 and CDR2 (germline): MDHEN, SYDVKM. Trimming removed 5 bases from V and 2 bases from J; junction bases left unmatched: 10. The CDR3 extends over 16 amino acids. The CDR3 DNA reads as TGTGCCAGCAGTCCCTTTAGCGGGAGTACGGCCTACGAGCAGTACTTC. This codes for CASSPFSGSTAYEQYF.

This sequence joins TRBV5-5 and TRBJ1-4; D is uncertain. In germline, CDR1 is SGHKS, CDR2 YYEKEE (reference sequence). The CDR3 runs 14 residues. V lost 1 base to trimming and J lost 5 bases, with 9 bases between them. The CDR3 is CASSLRAGNEKLFF. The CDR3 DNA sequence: TGTGCCAGCAGCTTGAGGGCCGGGAATGAAAAACTGTTTTTT. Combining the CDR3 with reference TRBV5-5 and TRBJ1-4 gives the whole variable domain DAGVTQSPTHLIKTRGQQVTLRCSPISGHKSVSWYQQVLGQGPQFIFQYYEKEERGRGNFPDRFSARQFPNYSSELNVNALLLGDSALYLCASSLRAGNEKLFFGSGTQLSVL.

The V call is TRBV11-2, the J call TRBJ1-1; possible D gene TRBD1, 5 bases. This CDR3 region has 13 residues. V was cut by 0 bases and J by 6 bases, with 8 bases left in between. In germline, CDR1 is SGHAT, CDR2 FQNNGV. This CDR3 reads CASSLEGGPEAFF. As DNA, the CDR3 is TGTGCCAGCAGCTTAGAGGGGGGTCCTGAAGCTTTCTTT.

The CDR3: CASSLGSTYYNEQFF. CDR3 nucleotides: TGTGCCAGCAGCTTAGGGTCTACCTACTACAATGAGCAGTTCTTC. The V and J genes are TRBV7-6 and TRBJ2-1; D is unresolved. CDR1 is SGHVS and CDR2 is FNYEAQ in the germline V gene. This CDR3 region has 15 residues. Trimming cost V 1 base and J 3 bases, with 10 bases left between them.

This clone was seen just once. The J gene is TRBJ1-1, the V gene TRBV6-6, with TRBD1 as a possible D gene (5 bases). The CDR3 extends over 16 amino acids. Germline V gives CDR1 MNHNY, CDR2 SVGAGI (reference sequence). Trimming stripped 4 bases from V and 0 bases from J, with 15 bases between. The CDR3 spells CASSSHLTDMNTEAFF. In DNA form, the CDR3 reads TGTGCCAGCAGTTCTCATTTGACAGACATGAACACTGAAGCTTTCTTT.

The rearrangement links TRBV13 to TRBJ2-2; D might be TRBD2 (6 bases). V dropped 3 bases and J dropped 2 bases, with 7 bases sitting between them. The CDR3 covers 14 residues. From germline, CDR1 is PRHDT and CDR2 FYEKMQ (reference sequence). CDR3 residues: CASSFGGNTGELFF. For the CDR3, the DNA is TGTGCCAGCAGCTTCGGGGGTAACACCGGGGAGCTGTTTTTT.

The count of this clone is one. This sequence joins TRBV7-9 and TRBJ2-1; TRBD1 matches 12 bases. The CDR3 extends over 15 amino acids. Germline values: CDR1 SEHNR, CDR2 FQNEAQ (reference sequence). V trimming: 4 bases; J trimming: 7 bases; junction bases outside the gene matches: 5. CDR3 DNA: TGTGCCAGCAGCTGGGGACAGGGGGCGCGGAATGAGCAGTTCTTC. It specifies CASSWGQGARNEQFF.

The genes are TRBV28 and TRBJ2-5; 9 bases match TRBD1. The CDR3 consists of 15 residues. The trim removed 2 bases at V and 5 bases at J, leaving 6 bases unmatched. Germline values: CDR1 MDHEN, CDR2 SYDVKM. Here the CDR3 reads CASSLGTGSGETQYF. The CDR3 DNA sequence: TGTGCCAGCAGTTTAGGGACAGGGAGTGGGGAGACCCAGTACTTC.

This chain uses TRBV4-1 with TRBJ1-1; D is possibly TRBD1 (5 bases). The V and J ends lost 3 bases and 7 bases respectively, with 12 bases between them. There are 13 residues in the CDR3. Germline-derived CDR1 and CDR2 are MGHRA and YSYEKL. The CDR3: CASSHDGTFEAFF. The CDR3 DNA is TGCGCCAGCAGCCACGACGGGACCTTTGAAGCTTTCTTT.

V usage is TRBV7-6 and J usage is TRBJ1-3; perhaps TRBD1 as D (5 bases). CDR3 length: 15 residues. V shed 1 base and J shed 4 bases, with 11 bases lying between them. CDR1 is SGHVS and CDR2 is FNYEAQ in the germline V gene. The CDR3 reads CASSLEAGLGNTIYF. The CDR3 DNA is TGTGCCAGCAGCTTAGAAGCGGGGCTCGGAAACACCATATATTTT.

CDR3 sequence: CASSRPPGQGDPYNEQFF. In DNA, the CDR3 is TGTGCCAGCAGCCGACCGCCGGGACAGGGGGATCCCTACAATGAGCAGTTCTTC. The chain couples TRBV11-2 to TRBJ2-1, with TRBD1 identical over 11 bases. V lost 5 bases to trimming and J lost 2 bases; unmatched junction nucleotides: 11. CDR3 size: 18 residues. Germline V gene lookup returns CDR1 SGHAT and CDR2 FQNNGV.

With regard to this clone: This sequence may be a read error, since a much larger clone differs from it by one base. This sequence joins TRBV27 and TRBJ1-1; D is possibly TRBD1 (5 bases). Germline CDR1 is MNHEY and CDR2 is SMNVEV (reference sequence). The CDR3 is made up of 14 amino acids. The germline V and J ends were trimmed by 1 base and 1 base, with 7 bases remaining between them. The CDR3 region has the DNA TGTGCCAGCAGTTTATTAGGGGAGAACACTGAAGCTTTCTTT. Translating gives CASSLLGENTEAFF.

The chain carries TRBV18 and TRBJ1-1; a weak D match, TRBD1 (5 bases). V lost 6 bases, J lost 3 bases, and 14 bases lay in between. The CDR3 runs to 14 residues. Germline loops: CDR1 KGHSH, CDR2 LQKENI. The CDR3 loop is CASSPSEGDTEAFF. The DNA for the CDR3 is TGTGCCAGCTCCCCGTCGGAAGGGGACACTGAAGCTTTCTTT.

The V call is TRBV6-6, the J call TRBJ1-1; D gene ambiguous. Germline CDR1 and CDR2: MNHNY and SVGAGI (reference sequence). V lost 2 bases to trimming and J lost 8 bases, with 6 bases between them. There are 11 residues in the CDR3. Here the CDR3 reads CASSYGQEAFF. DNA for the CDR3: TGTGCCAGCAGTTACGGGCAGGAAGCTTTCTTT.

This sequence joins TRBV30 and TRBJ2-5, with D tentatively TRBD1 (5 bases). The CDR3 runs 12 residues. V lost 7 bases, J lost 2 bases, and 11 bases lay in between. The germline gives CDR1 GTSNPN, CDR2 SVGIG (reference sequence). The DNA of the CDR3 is TGTGCCTCTACAGGAAGGCAAGAGACCCAGTACTTC. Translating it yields CASTGRQETQYF. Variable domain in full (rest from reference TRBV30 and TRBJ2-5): SQTIHQWPATLVQPVGSPLSLECTVEGTSNPNLYWYRQAAGRGLQLLFYSVGIGQISSEVPQNLSASRPQDRQFILSSKKLLLSDSGFYLCASTGRQETQYFGPGTRLLVL.

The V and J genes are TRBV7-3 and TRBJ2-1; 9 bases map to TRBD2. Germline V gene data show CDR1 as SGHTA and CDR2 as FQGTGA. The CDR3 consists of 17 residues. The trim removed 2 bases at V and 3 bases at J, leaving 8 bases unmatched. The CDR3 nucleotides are TGTGCCAGCAGCTTATCGACTAGCGGAGATGTCTACAATGAGCAGTTCTTC. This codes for CASSLSTSGDVYNEQFF.

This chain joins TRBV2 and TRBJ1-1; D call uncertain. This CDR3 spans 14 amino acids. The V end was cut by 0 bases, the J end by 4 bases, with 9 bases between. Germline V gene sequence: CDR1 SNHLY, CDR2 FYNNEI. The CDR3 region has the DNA TGTGCCAGCAGTGAAGCCTTTCGCGGCACTGAAGCTTTCTTT. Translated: CASSEAFRGTEAFF.

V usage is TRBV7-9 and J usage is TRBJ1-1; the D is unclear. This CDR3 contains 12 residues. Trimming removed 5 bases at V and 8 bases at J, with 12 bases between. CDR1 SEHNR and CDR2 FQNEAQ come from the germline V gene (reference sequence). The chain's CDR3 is CASSPPPGEAFF. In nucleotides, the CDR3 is TGTGCCAGCAGCCCCCCACCCGGAGAAGCTTTCTTT.

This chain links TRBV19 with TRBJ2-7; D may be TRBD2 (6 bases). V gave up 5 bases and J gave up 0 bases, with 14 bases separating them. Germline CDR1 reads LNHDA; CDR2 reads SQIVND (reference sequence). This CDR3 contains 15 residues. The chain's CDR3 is CASSVRDSSSYEQYF. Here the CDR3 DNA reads TGTGCCAGTAGTGTCCGGGACTCAAGCTCCTACGAGCAGTACTTC.

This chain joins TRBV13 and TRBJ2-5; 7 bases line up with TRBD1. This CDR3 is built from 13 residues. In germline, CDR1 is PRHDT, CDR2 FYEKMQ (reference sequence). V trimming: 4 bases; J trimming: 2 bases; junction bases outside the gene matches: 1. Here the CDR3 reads CASSSGQQETQYF. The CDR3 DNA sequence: TGTGCCAGCAGCTCGGGACAGCAAGAGACCCAGTACTTC.

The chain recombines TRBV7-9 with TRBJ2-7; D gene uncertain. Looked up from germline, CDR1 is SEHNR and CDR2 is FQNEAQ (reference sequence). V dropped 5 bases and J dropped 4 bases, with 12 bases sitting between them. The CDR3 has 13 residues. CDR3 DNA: TGTGCCAGCAGCCCAACAGCTAGGTACGAGCAGTACTTC. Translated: CASSPTARYEQYF.

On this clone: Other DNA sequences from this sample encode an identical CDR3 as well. The CDR3 nucleotides are TGTGCCAGCAGTTTACAGGGGCGATACAATGAGCAGTTCTTC. Translation: CASSLQGRYNEQFF. The chain joins TRBV27 to TRBJ2-1, with D perhaps matching TRBD1 (6 bases). Deletions cut 2 bases from V and 4 bases from J, with 9 bases between. This CDR3 has 14 residues. Germline V gene data show CDR1 as MNHEY and CDR2 as SMNVEV (reference sequence).

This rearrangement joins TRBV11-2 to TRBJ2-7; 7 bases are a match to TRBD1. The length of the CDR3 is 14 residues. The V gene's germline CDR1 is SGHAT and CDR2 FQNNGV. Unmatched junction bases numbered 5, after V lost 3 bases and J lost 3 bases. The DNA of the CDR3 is TGTGCCAGCAGCTTGTACCAGGGGGACTACGAGCAGTACTTC. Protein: CASSLYQGDYEQYF.

CDR3 region: CASSQDGREGTGELFF. The DNA for the CDR3 is TGCGCCAGCAGCCAAGACGGTAGGGAAGGCACCGGGGAGCTGTTTTTT. The chain combines TRBV4-3 with TRBJ2-2; no reliable D call. In germline, CDR1 is LGHNA, CDR2 YSLEER. V was trimmed by 0 bases and J by 4 bases, leaving 12 bases between them. The CDR3 spans 16 residues.

The chain's CDR3 is CATSRPGLSYEQYF. CDR3 sequence (DNA): TGTGCCACCAGCAGGCCGGGCCTCTCCTACGAGCAGTACTTC. This chain connects TRBV15 to TRBJ2-7; D not resolved. The CDR3 spans 14 residues. Trimming cost V 3 bases and J 0 bases, with 9 bases left between them. Germline values: CDR1 LNHNV, CDR2 YYDKDF (reference sequence).

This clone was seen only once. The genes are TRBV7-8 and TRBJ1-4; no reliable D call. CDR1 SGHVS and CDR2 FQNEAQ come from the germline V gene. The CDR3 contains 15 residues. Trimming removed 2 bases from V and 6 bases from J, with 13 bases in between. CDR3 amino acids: CASSLKRSRDEKLFF. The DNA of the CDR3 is TGTGCCAGCAGCTTAAAGAGGTCGAGAGATGAAAAACTGTTTTTT.

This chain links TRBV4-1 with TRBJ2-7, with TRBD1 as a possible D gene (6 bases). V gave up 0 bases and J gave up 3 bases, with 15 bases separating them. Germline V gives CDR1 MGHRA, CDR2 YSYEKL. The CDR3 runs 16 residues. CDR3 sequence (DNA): TGCGCCAGCAGCCAAGATCGTGCGACAGGCCTCTACGAGCAGTACTTC. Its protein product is CASSQDRATGLYEQYF.

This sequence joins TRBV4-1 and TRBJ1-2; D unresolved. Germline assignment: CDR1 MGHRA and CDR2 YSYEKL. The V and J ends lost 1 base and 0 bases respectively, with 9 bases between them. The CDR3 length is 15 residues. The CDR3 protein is CASSQVSDANYGYTF. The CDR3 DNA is TGCGCCAGCAGCCAAGTATCGGACGCTAACTATGGCTACACCTTC.